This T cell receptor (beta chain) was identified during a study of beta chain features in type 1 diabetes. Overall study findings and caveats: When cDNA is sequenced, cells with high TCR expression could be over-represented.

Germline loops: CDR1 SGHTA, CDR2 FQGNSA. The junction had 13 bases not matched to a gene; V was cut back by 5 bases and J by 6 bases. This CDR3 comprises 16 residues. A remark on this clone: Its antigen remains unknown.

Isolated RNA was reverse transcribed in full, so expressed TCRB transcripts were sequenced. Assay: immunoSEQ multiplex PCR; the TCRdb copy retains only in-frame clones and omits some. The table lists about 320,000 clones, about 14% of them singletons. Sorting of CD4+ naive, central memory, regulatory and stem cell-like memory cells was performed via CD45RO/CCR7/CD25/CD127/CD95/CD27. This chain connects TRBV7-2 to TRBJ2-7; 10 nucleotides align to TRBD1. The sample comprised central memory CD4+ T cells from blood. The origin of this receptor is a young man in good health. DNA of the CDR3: TGTGCCAGCAGCCCTGATGGGCTTGACAGGGGGCGCGAGCAGTACTTC. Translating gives CASSPDGLDRGREQYF.